This T cell receptor beta chain stems from a study of early T cells in non-severe SARS-CoV-2 infection. Study context: Bulk RNA from unsorted whole blood was sequenced; chains were unpaired. Overall study findings and caveats: The matching step, a VDJdb search, favored anti-spike CD8 responses and missed private and CD4 specificities.

The germline V gene encodes CDR1 LGHNA and CDR2 YNFKEQ. CDR3 length: 14 residues. Trimming removed 4 bases from V and 5 bases from J, with 14 bases in between. Individual cDNA molecules carried attached unique molecular identifiers. TCRdb re-called the 5' RACE reads with MiXCR, one entry per CDR3 protein. Of around 99,000 distinct CDR3 sequences listed, around 10% are singletons. Worth noting for this clonotype: Its antigen is not identified.

The chain recombines TRBV4-2 with TRBJ2-5; TRBD1 might be the D (5 bases). The sequence was obtained from an adult who was a healthcare worker with PCR-confirmed SARS-CoV-2 infection or an uninfected control (not recorded which). Material for sequencing was whole blood. The CDR3 DNA reads TGTGCCAGCAGCCCTGGTGGGGCCGGGGAGACCCAGTACTTC. It codes for CASSPGGAGETQYF.